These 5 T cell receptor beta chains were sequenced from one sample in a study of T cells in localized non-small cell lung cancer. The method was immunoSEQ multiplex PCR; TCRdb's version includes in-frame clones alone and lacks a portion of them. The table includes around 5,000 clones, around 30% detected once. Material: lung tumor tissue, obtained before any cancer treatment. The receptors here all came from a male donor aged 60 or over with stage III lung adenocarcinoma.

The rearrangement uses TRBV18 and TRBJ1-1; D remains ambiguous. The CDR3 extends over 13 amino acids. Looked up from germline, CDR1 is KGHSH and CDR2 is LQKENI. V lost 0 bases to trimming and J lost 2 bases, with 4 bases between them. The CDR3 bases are TGTGCCAGCTCACCACCTCCAAACACTGAAGCTTTCTTT. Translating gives CASSPPPNTEAFF.

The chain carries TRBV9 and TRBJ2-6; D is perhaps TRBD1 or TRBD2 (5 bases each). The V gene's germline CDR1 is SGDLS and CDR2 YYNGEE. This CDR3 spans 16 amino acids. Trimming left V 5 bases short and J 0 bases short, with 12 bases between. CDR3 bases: TGTGCCAGCAGGGGGACCCCGCGCTCTGGGGCCAACGTCCTGACTTTC. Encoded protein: CASRGTPRSGANVLTF.

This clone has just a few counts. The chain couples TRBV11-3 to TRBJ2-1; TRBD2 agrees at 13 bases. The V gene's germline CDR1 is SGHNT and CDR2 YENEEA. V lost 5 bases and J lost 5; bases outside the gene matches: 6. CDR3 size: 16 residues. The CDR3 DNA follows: TGTGCCAGCAGCCTCCGGACTAGCGGGAGCCACAATGAGCAGTTCTTC. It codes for CASSLRTSGSHNEQFF.

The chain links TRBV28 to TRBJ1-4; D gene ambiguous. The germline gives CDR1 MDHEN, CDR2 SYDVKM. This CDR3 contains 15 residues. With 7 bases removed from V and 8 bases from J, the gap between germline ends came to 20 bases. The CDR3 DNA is TGTGCCAGCACCAACCAATTCGGAAGTAGGGAAAAACTGTTTTTT. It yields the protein CASTNQFGSREKLFF.

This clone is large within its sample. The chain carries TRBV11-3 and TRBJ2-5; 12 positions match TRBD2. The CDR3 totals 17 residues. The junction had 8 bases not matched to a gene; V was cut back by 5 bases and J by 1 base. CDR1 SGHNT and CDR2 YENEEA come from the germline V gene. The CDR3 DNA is TGTGCCAGCAGCCCGCAAGGGACTAGCGGGTCCCAAGAGACCCAGTACTTC. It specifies CASSPQGTSGSQETQYF.